A selection of T cell receptor beta chains follows, all from one sample in a study of cytomegalovirus exposure and HLA in healthy donors. Assay: immunoSEQ multiplex PCR; the TCRdb copy retains only in-frame clones and omits some. Counted here are roughly 170,000 clones, about four fifths occurring once; the ten biggest clones make up around 7.2%. The sequencing sample was made of PBMCs. All receptors derive from a man aged 25 to 40 in good health and CMV-seropositive. CDR3s include the opening cysteine and the closing phenylalanine or tryptophan. D genes are given only for firm matches. Size tells how often a clone was seen (once, few, many) or the class of an expanded clone, and some rows leave it out.

D gene,J gene,clone size,CDR3 length,V gene,CDR3 DNA,CDR3 protein
NA,TRBJ2-3,NA,13,TRBV11-2,TGTGCCAGCACCGTGTTGGGCCCAGATACGCAGTATTTT,CASTVLGPDTQYF
NA,TRBJ1-6,NA,13,TRBV6-5,TGTGCCAGCAGCCGGGGAGCGGATTCACCCCTCCACTTT,CASSRGADSPLHF
TRBD1,TRBJ2-1,NA,15,TRBV6-5,TGTGCCAGCAGTTGGCGGACAGGCCCATACAATGAGCAGTTCTTC,CASSWRTGPYNEQFF
NA,TRBJ2-2,NA,15,TRBV28,TGTGCCAGCAGCCGTTCCTCGACTAGAACCGGGGAGCTGTTTTTT,CASSRSSTRTGELFF
TRBD1,TRBJ1-6,NA,16,TRBV11-2,TGTGCCAGCAGCTTACCACAGGGGGCGGTGGGGTCACCCCTCCACTTT,CASSLPQGAVGSPLHF
NA,TRBJ1-2,few,24,TRBV21-1,TGTGCCAGCAGCAAAGAAATAGGGCGGCCCGGGGTTACCCCTGGCGGGCTAACTAACTATGGCTACACCTTC,CASSKEIGRPGVTPGGLTNYGYTF
NA,TRBJ2-1,NA,17,TRBV4-2,TGTGCCAGCAGCCAGGCACTACTAGCTTTGGCCGACAATGAGCAGTTCTTC,CASSQALLALADNEQFF
TRBD1,TRBJ2-4,NA,13,TRBV19,TGTGCCAGTAGTCCGGGACAGGGTCAAGATCAGTACTTC,CASSPGQGQDQYF
TRBD1,TRBJ2-3,once,15,TRBV6-1,TGTGCCAGCAGGGTGACAGGGGGCAGGACAGATACGCAGTATTTT,CASRVTGGRTDTQYF
NA,TRBJ2-2,NA,12,TRBV18,TGTGCCAGCTCCCCCAGGACCGGGGAGCTGTTTTTT,CASSPRTGELFF
NA,TRBJ2-1,NA,15,TRBV5-1,TGCGCCAGCAGCTTGGGCGGCAGCTCCTACAATGAGCAGTTCTTC,CASSLGGSSYNEQFF